This T cell receptor beta chain was profiled in a study of blood T cell repertoires in COVID-19. The wider study: Acute-phase and convalescent COVID-19 samples originated in the United States, Italy and Spain. PBMCs, B-cell-depleted T cells, or T cells provided the cDNA or gDNA that made up the material.

Per the study methods: Reference gene primer amplification gave nucleated cell count estimates. Profiled with immunoSEQ multiplex PCR; TCRdb holds only in-frame clones, not every one. V and J calls and clone size are those listed in that table; D and trimming were worked out from the DNA. The profile shows tens of thousands of clones, around 80% of them singletons. V shed 4 bases, J shed 2 bases, and the junction held 13 bases outside the gene matches. The V gene's germline CDR1 is SGHRS and CDR2 YFSETQ. The CDR3 extends over 17 amino acids. The chain couples TRBV5-1 to TRBJ1-2; 8 nucleotides match TRBD1. The sequencing input was peripheral blood. This TCR was recovered from a man aged 50 to 60 with active or convalescent COVID-19. The CDR3 region has the DNA TGCGCCAGCAGCCGAGGCGGTAGTAGGACAGGGAACTATGGCTACACCTTC. It translates to CASSRGGSRTGNYGYTF. Variable domain in full (rest from reference TRBV5-1 and TRBJ1-2): KAGVTQTPRYLIKTRGQQVTLSCSPISGHRSVSWYQQTPGQGLQFLFEYFSETQRNKGNFPGRFSGRQFSNSRSEMNVSTLELGDSALYLCASSRGGSRTGNYGYTFGSGTRLTVV.